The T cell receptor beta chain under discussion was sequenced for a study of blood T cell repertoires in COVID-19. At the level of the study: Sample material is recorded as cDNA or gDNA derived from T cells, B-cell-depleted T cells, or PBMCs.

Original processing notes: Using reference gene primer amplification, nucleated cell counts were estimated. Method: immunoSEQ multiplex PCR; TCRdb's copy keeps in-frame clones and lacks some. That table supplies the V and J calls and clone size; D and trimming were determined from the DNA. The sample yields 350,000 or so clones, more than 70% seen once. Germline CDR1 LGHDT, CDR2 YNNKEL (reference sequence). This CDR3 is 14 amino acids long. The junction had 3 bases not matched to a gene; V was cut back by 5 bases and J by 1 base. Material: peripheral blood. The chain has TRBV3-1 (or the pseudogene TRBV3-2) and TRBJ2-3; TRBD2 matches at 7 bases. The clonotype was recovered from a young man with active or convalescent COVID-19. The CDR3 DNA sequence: TGTGCCAGCAGCTCGGGAGGAGGCACAGATACGCAGTATTTT. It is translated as CASSSGGGTDTQYF.